The rows below give T cell receptor beta chains drawn from one sample of a study of T cells after yellow fever vaccination. From the 5' RACE reads, TCRdb called clonotypes with MiXCR, one entry per CDR3 protein. Among roughly 500,000 distinct CDR3 sequences, roughly 19% were seen once, and the ten largest hold 14%. The specimen was PBMCs, collected 15 days after the yellow fever booster vaccination. These receptors were taken from a man aged 25-45 years who received the YFV17D yellow fever vaccine. The CDR3 runs from the conserved cysteine through the conserved F or W. The D gene is left open where the match is weak. The size entry is marked missing in some rows and otherwise reads once, few, many or a size class.

J | D | size | V | CDR3 | DNA
TRBJ1-1 | NA | NA | TRBV27 | CASALQGRGTEAFF | TGTGCCAGCGCCCTCCAGGGGCGGGGAACTGAAGCTTTCTTT
TRBJ2-2 | NA | NA | TRBV20-1 | CSASKGNTGELFF | TGCAGTGCTAGTAAAGGGAACACCGGGGAGCTGTTTTTT
TRBJ1-2 | NA | NA | TRBV5-1 | CASSPKGRLANYGYTF | TGCGCCAGCAGCCCGAAGGGCCGCCTTGCTAACTATGGCTACACCTTC
TRBJ1-1 | NA | NA | TRBV20-1 | CSAKAAGASEAFF | TGCAGTGCTAAAGCAGCAGGGGCATCGGAAGCTTTCTTT
TRBJ2-2 | NA | NA | TRBV20-1 | CSARAGNTGELFF | TGCAGTGCTAGGGCAGGGAACACCGGGGAGCTGTTTTTT
TRBJ2-1 | NA | few | TRBV2 | CASGPPGLSGNEQFF | TGTGCCAGCGGCCCGCCAGGGCTATCGGGGAATGAGCAGTTCTTC
TRBJ2-3 | NA | few | TRBV3-1 | CASRRRDYGGPDTQYF | TGTGCCAGCAGGAGACGTGATTACGGCGGGCCGGATACGCAGTATTTT
TRBJ2-1 | NA | few | TRBV7-2 | CASSPRYNEQFF | TGTGCCAGCTCCCCCCGGTACAATGAGCAGTTCTTC
TRBJ2-1 | TRBD2 | NA | TRBV11-2 | CASSFQRGTSGRHYNEQFF | TGTGCCAGCAGCTTCCAACGAGGCACTAGCGGGCGCCACTACAATGAGCAGTTCTTC
TRBJ2-3 | NA | NA | TRBV3-1 | CASSQAYPDTQYF | TGTGCCAGCAGCCAAGCCTACCCGGATACGCAGTATTTT
TRBJ1-4 | NA | NA | TRBV5-6 | CASSLAVGYRHEKLFF | TGTGCCAGCAGCTTGGCTGTGGGCTACAGACACGAAAAACTGTTTTTT
TRBJ2-2 | NA | NA | TRBV28 | CASSQTTGELFF | TGTGCCAGCAGCCAAACCACCGGGGAGCTGTTTTTT
TRBJ2-5 | NA | NA | TRBV7-9 | CASSSKLGQETQYF | TGTGCCAGCAGCTCCAAACTAGGTCAAGAGACCCAGTACTTC
TRBJ2-3 | NA | few | TRBV5-1 | CASSLVQIGTDTQYF | TGCGCCAGCAGCTTGGTTCAGATAGGCACAGATACGCAGTATTTT
TRBJ1-2 | NA | few | TRBV7-2 | CASSLGGNKDYGYTF | TGTGCCAGCAGCTTAGGAGGGAACAAGGACTATGGCTACACCTTC